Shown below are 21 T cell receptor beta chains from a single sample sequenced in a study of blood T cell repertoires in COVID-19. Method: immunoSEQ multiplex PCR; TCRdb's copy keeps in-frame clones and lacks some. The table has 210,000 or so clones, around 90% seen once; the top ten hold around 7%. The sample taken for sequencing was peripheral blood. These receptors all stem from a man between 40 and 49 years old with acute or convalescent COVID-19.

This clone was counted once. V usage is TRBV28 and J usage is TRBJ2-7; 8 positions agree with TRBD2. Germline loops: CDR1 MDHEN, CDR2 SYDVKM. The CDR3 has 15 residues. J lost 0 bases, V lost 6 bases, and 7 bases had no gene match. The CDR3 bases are TGTGCCAGCAGCTCCCCGGGACTAGTCTCCTACGAGCAGTACTTC. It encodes CASSSPGLVSYEQYF. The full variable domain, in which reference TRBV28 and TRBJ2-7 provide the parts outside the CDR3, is DVKVTQSSRYLVKRTGEKVFLECVQDMDHENMFWYRQDPGLGLRLIYFSYDVKMKEKGDIPEGYSVSREKKERFSLILESASTNQTSMYLCASSSPGLVSYEQYFGPGTRLTVT.

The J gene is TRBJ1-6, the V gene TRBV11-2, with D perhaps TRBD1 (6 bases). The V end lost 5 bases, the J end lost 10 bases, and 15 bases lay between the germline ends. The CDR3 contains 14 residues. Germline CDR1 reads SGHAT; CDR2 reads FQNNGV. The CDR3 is CASSPSGQRSPLHF. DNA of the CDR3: TGTGCCAGCAGCCCCTCGGGACAAAGGTCACCCCTCCACTTT.

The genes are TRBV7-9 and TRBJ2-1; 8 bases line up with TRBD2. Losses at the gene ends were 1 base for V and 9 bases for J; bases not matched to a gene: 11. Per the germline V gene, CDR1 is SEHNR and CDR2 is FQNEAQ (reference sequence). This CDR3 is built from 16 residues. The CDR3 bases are TGTGCCAGCAGCTTAGACCCTAGCGGGTTAGGGGGTGAGCAGTTCTTC. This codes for CASSLDPSGLGGEQFF.

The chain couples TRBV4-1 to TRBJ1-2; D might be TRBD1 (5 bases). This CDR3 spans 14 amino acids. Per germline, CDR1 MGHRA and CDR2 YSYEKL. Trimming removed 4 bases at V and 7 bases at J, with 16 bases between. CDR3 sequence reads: CASSPYQGRGGYTF. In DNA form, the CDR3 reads TGCGCCAGCAGCCCCTACCAGGGCCGTGGTGGCTACACCTTC.

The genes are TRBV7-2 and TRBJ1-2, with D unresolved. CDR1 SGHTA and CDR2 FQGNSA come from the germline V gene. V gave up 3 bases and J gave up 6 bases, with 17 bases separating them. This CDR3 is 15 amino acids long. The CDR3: CASSLGRDWVNGYTF. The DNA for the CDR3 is TGTGCCAGCAGCTTGGGGAGGGATTGGGTCAATGGCTACACCTTC.

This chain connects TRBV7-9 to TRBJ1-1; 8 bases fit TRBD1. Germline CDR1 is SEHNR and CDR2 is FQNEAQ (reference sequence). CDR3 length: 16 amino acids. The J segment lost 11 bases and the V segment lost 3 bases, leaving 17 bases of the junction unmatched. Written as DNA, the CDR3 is TGTGCCAGCAGCTTTAGCCCTGCCGGACAGGGATGGGGGGCTTTCTTT. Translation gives CASSFSPAGQGWGAFF.

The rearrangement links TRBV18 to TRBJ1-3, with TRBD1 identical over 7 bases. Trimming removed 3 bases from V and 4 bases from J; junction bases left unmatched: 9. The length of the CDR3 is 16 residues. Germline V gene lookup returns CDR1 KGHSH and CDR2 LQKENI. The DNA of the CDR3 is TGTGCCAGCTCACCCCTCGGGACAGCAAGCGGAAACACCATATATTTT. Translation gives CASSPLGTASGNTIYF.

DNA of the CDR3: TGTGCCACCAGCAGAGATTCGGCGGACAGCTCTGGAAACACCATATATTTT. Its protein product is CATSRDSADSSGNTIYF. The V and J genes are TRBV15 and TRBJ1-3; possible D gene TRBD1, 6 bases. The germline gives CDR1 LNHNV, CDR2 YYDKDF (reference sequence). This CDR3 has 17 amino acids. V lost 0 bases and J 0 bases, leaving 12 bases between the germline ends.

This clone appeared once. Written as DNA, the CDR3 is TGCGCCAGCAGTGAGTCGACCGGGACCGGGGAGCTGTTTTTT. Its protein product is CASSESTGTGELFF. The V and J genes are TRBV10-1 and TRBJ2-2; the D is unclear. Germline V gene data show CDR1 as WNHNN and CDR2 as SYGVQD (reference sequence). This CDR3 region has 14 residues. Trimming took off 0 bases at V and 5 bases at J, with 7 bases between the two ends.

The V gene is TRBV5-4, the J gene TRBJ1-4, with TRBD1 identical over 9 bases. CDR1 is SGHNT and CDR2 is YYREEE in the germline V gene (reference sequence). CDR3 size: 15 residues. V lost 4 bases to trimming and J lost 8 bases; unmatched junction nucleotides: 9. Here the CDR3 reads CASSGPGTGTEKLFF. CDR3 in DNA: TGTGCCAGCAGCGGCCCCGGGACAGGGACCGAAAAACTGTTTTTT.

The DNA for the CDR3 is TGTGCCAGCAGCTTACCCGGCGCGGGGGAAGTCTATGGCTACACCTTC. It codes for CASSLPGAGEVYGYTF. The chain is built from TRBV7-9 and TRBJ1-2; D might be TRBD1 (5 bases). V gave up 2 bases and J gave up 4 bases, with 17 bases separating them. The germline gives CDR1 SEHNR, CDR2 FQNEAQ (reference sequence). The CDR3 runs to 16 residues.

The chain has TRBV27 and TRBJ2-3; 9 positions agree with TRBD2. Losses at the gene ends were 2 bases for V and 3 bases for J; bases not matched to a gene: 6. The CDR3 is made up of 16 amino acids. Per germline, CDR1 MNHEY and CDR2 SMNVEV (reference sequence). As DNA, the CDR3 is TGTGCCAGCAGTTTACAAAAGCGGGGGGCGACAGATACGCAGTATTTT. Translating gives CASSLQKRGATDTQYF.

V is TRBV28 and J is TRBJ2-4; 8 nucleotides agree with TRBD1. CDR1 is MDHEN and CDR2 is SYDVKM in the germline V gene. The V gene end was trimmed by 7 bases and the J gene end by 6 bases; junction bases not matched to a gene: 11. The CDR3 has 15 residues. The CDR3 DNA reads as TGTGCCAGCAAGGACCGAGGACAGGGAACAAACATTCAGTACTTC. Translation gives CASKDRGQGTNIQYF. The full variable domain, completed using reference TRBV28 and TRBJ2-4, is DVKVTQSSRYLVKRTGEKVFLECVQDMDHENMFWYRQDPGLGLRLIYFSYDVKMKEKGDIPEGYSVSREKKERFSLILESASTNQTSMYLCASKDRGQGTNIQYFGAGTRLSVL.

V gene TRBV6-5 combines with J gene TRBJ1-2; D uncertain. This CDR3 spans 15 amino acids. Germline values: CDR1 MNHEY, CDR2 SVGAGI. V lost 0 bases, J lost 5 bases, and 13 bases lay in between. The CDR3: CASSYSQGREYGYTF. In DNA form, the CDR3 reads TGTGCCAGCAGTTACTCGCAAGGACGGGAATATGGCTACACCTTC.

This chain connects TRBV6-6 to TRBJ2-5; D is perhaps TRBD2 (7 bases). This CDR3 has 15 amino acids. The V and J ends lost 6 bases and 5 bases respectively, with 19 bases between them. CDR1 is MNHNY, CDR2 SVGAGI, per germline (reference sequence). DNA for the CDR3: TGTGCCAGCAGCCCAGGGGACTATCTTATTGAGACCCAGTACTTC. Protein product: CASSPGDYLIETQYF.

The CDR3 loop is CASSSRTRSNTEAFF. DNA of the CDR3: TGTGCCAGCAGCTCGCGGACAAGATCGAACACTGAAGCTTTCTTT. The V and J genes are TRBV5-4 and TRBJ1-1; perhaps TRBD1 as D (5 bases). V lost 3 bases and J lost 1, with 13 bases in between. Germline lookup yields CDR1 SGHNT and CDR2 YYREEE (reference sequence). The CDR3 sequence is 15 residues long.

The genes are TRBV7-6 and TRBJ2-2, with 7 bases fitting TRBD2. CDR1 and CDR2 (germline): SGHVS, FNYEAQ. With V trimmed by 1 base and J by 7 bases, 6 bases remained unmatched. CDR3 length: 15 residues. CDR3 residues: CASSLGLAASGELFF. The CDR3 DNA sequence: TGTGCCAGCAGCTTAGGGCTAGCGGCGAGCGGGGAGCTGTTTTTT.

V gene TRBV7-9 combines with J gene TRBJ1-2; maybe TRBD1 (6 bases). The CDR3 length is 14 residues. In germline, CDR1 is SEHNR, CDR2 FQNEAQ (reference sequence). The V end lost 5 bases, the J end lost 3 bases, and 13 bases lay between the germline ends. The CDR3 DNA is TGTGCCAGCAGCCCCCGGACAGACTACTATGGCTACACCTTC. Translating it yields CASSPRTDYYGYTF. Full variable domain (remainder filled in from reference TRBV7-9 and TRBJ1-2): DTGVSQNPRHKITKRGQNVTFRCDPISEHNRLYWYRQTLGQGPEFLTYFQNEAQLEKSRLLSDRFSAERPKGSFSTLEIQRTEQGDSAMYLCASSPRTDYYGYTFGSGTRLTVV.

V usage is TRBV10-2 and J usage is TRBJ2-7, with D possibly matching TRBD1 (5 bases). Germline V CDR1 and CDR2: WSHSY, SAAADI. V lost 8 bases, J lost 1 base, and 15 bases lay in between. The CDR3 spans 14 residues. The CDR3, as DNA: TGCGCCAGCTGGATGGGGCCCCCATCCTACGAGCAGTACTTC. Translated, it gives CASWMGPPSYEQYF.

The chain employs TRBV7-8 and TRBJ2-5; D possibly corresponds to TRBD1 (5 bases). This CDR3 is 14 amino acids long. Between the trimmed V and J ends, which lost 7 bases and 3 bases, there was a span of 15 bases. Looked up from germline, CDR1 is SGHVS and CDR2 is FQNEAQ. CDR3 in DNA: TGTGCCAGCACGCAGGGCTTTCGGAAAGAGACCCAGTACTTC. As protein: CASTQGFRKETQYF.

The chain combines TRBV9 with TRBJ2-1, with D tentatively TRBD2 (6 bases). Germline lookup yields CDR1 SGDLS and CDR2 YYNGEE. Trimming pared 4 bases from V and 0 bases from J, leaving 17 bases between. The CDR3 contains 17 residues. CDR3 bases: TGTGCCAGCAGCCTCACCGGAGGGGCCTTCTCCTACAATGAGCAGTTCTTC. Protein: CASSLTGGAFSYNEQFF.